The next 21 T cell receptor beta chains were all read from a single sample in a study of OX40 agonist ivuxolimab in advanced cancers. The table came from immunoSEQ multiplex PCR; TCRdb's copy has only in-frame clones and leaves some out. The sample has around 67,000 clones; 80% are singletons. Here the sequenced sample was CD4+ or CD8+ T cells sorted from blood, taken in a trial of the OX40 agonist ivuxolimab. These receptors were collected from an adult with an advanced solid tumor such as melanoma, head and neck, liver or kidney cancer.

The chain uses TRBV5-1 and TRBJ2-6; TRBD1 is a possible D gene (5 bases). V lost 0 bases and J 0 bases, leaving 13 bases between the germline ends. The germline V gene has CDR1 SGHRS and CDR2 YFSETQ. The CDR3 loop spans 18 amino acids. This CDR3 reads CASSLGADSGSGANVLTF. The CDR3, as DNA: TGCGCCAGCAGCTTGGGGGCCGACAGTGGCTCTGGGGCCAACGTCCTGACTTTC. The whole variable domain, remainder taken from reference TRBV5-1 and TRBJ2-6, is KAGVTQTPRYLIKTRGQQVTLSCSPISGHRSVSWYQQTPGQGLQFLFEYFSETQRNKGNFPGRFSGRQFSNSRSEMNVSTLELGDSALYLCASSLGADSGSGANVLTFGAGSRLTVL.

The CDR3: CASSPSMAGANNYGYTF. As DNA, the CDR3 is TGTGCCAGCAGCCCAAGCATGGCAGGCGCCAATAACTATGGCTACACCTTC. The genes are TRBV7-9 and TRBJ1-2; D is undetermined. V was clipped by 5 bases and J by 1 base, with 20 bases between them. The CDR3 has 17 residues. CDR1 is SEHNR and CDR2 is FQNEAQ in the germline V gene (reference sequence).

The chain employs TRBV7-3 and TRBJ2-2, with 7 nucleotides matching TRBD1. V lost 4 bases, J lost 5 bases, and 4 bases stayed unmatched. Germline V CDR1 and CDR2: SGHTA, FQGTGA. The CDR3 consists of 14 residues. CDR3 coding DNA: TGTGCCAGCAGCTCCCCGACAGGGACCGGGGAGCTGTTTTTT. This codes for CASSSPTGTGELFF.

The chain links TRBV11-2 to TRBJ1-1; 7 bases are shared with TRBD1. CDR3 size: 13 residues. V gave up 6 bases and J gave up 3 bases; unmatched junction bases: 4. CDR1 is SGHAT and CDR2 is FQNNGV in the germline V gene. The CDR3 protein is CASSSQGDTEAFF. In nucleotides, the CDR3 is TGTGCCAGCAGTTCTCAGGGGGACACTGAAGCTTTCTTT. Full variable domain (remainder filled in from reference TRBV11-2 and TRBJ1-1): EAGVAQSPRYKIIEKRQSVAFWCNPISGHATLYWYQQILGQGPKLLIQFQNNGVVDDSQLPKDRFSAERLKGVDSTLKIQPAKLEDSAVYLCASSSQGDTEAFFGQGTRLTVV.

The rearrangement joins TRBV2 to TRBJ1-3, with D hard to call. The CDR3 extends over 13 amino acids. V was pared by 8 bases and J by 2 bases, with 10 bases between. Looked up from germline, CDR1 is SNHLY and CDR2 is FYNNEI. The CDR3 loop is CASRAGAGNTIYF. DNA for the CDR3: TGTGCCAGCCGAGCAGGAGCTGGAAACACCATATATTTT.

The rearrangement links TRBV5-6 to TRBJ2-3; 14 bases are shared with TRBD2. CDR3 length equals 16 residues. The germline CDR1 and CDR2 sequences are SGHDT and YYEEEE. After removal of 3 bases from V and 3 bases from J, the junction contained 3 bases not matched to a gene. CDR3 in amino acids: CASSSGLAGGTDTQYF. DNA of the CDR3: TGTGCCAGCAGCTCCGGACTAGCGGGGGGAACAGATACGCAGTATTTT.

The chain links TRBV9 to TRBJ2-2; no definite D call. The germline V gene encodes CDR1 SGDLS and CDR2 YYNGEE. This CDR3 has 12 residues. Trimming stripped 4 bases from V and 3 bases from J, with 4 bases between. This chain's CDR3 is CASSRDTGELFF. In DNA, the CDR3 is TGTGCCAGCAGCCGGGACACCGGGGAGCTGTTTTTT.

V is TRBV30 and J is TRBJ2-3, with 8 bases matching TRBD1. CDR3 size: 15 residues. Germline V CDR1 and CDR2: GTSNPN, SVGIG (reference sequence). With 0 bases clipped from V and 4 bases from J, the junction kept 6 bases outside the gene matches. The CDR3: CAWSVRTGGSDTQYF. The DNA for the CDR3 is TGTGCCTGGAGTGTACGAACAGGGGGTTCAGATACGCAGTATTTT.

The rearrangement links TRBV11-2 to TRBJ1-2; 9 bases match TRBD1. V lost 0 bases to trimming and J lost 7 bases; unmatched junction nucleotides: 6. The CDR3 runs to 15 residues. CDR1 SGHAT and CDR2 FQNNGV come from the germline V gene. The CDR3: CASSLDRGQGSGYTF. In nucleotides, the CDR3 is TGTGCCAGCAGCTTAGATCGGGGACAGGGAAGTGGCTACACCTTC.

V usage is TRBV6-5 and J usage is TRBJ2-5; 15 bases agree with TRBD2. CDR1 MNHEY and CDR2 SVGAGI come from the germline V gene. This CDR3 region has 15 residues. V trimming: 11 bases; J trimming: 5 bases; junction bases outside the gene matches: 9. CDR3: CAVGTSGGLKETQYF. In nucleotides, the CDR3 is TGTGCCGTTGGGACTAGCGGGGGGCTAAAGGAGACCCAGTACTTC.

The chain couples TRBV5-1 to TRBJ2-1; D call uncertain. The CDR3 sequence is 15 residues long. The V and J ends lost 4 bases and 7 bases respectively, with 18 bases between them. Germline V gene sequence: CDR1 SGHRS, CDR2 YFSETQ. The CDR3 nucleotides read TGCGCCAGCAGCCGGGCCCCCGGATCCGTAAATGAGCAGTTCTTC. This codes for CASSRAPGSVNEQFF.

V is TRBV4-3 and J is TRBJ1-2; a weak D match, TRBD1 (6 bases). V was shortened by 0 bases and J by 4 bases, with 12 bases between the two germline ends. The CDR3 has 15 residues. The germline V gene has CDR1 LGHNA and CDR2 YSLEER. The chain's CDR3 is CASSQELGGAYGYTF. The DNA of the CDR3 is TGCGCCAGCAGCCAAGAGTTGGGGGGGGCCTATGGCTACACCTTC.

The chain uses TRBV5-4 and TRBJ2-3; D is undetermined. The V end lost 1 base, the J end lost 4 bases, and 13 bases lay between the germline ends. The germline gives CDR1 SGHNT, CDR2 YYREEE (reference sequence). The CDR3 loop spans 15 amino acids. DNA for the CDR3: TGTGCCAGCAGCTTGCGGAACTACGTGCCAGATACGCAGTATTTT. As protein: CASSLRNYVPDTQYF.

This clone was picked up a small number of times. The chain uses TRBV7-9 and TRBJ2-7; weak D call: TRBD1 (6 bases). The CDR3 is 13 residues long. CDR1 is SEHNR and CDR2 is FQNEAQ in the germline V gene (reference sequence). With 3 bases removed from V and 5 bases from J, the gap between germline ends came to 11 bases. The CDR3 is CASSLTQGNEQYF. In DNA form, the CDR3 reads TGTGCCAGCAGCTTGACACAGGGTAACGAGCAGTACTTC.

The chain joins TRBV5-4 to TRBJ2-2; D is undetermined. The CDR3 length is 14 residues. Trimming pared 0 bases from V and 5 bases from J, leaving 8 bases between. Per the germline V gene, CDR1 is SGHNT and CDR2 is YYREEE (reference sequence). The CDR3 sequence is CASSLAAGTGELFF. Written as DNA, the CDR3 is TGTGCCAGCAGCTTGGCGGCCGGGACCGGGGAGCTGTTTTTT.

The genes are TRBV5-1 and TRBJ2-2, with 12 positions matching TRBD1. V lost 4 bases and J lost 5; bases outside the gene matches: 6. In germline, CDR1 is SGHRS, CDR2 YFSETQ. The CDR3 spans 16 residues. The DNA of the CDR3 is TGCGCCAGCAGCCAGGGACAGGGGGCTCGGACCGGGGAGCTGTTTTTT. Amino acids: CASSQGQGARTGELFF. The whole variable domain, filled in from reference TRBV5-1 and TRBJ2-2, reads KAGVTQTPRYLIKTRGQQVTLSCSPISGHRSVSWYQQTPGQGLQFLFEYFSETQRNKGNFPGRFSGRQFSNSRSEMNVSTLELGDSALYLCASSQGQGARTGELFFGEGSRLTVL.

This clone appeared many times. V gene TRBV30 combines with J gene TRBJ1-1; tentative D call: TRBD1 (6 bases). The germline CDR1 and CDR2 sequences are GTSNPN and SVGIG (reference sequence). The V end was cut by 0 bases, the J end by 10 bases, with 15 bases between. CDR3 length: 13 amino acids. The CDR3 nucleotides are TGTGCCTGGAGTGTATTTGGGACAAGAGTAGCTTTCTTT. As protein: CAWSVFGTRVAFF.

V and J are TRBV9 and TRBJ2-5, with D perhaps matching TRBD1 (5 bases). CDR3 length: 15 amino acids. V lost 0 bases and J lost 5, with 14 bases in between. The germline CDR1 and CDR2 sequences are SGDLS and YYNGEE. CDR3 sequence: CASSVAMGPGETQYF. The CDR3, as DNA: TGTGCCAGCAGCGTAGCTATGGGTCCAGGGGAGACCCAGTACTTC.

The chain carries TRBV10-3 and TRBJ1-1; D not certain. The CDR3 runs to 13 residues. V was trimmed by 4 bases and J by 2 bases, leaving 8 bases between them. The V gene's germline CDR1 is ENHRY and CDR2 SYGVKD. Here the CDR3 reads CAISVQVNTEAFF. DNA for the CDR3: TGTGCCATCAGTGTGCAGGTTAACACTGAAGCTTTCTTT.

The rearrangement links TRBV19 to TRBJ1-1; no clear D gene. Germline assignment: CDR1 LNHDA and CDR2 SQIVND (reference sequence). The CDR3 length is 11 residues. V dropped 5 bases and J dropped 5 bases, with 6 bases sitting between them. The CDR3, as DNA: TGTGCCAGTAGTCTACGGACTGAAGCTTTCTTT. It encodes CASSLRTEAFF.

The V and J genes are TRBV10-3 and TRBJ2-1, with TRBD1 matching over 11 bases. Trimming took 3 bases from V and 3 from J; bases not matched to a gene: 4. The CDR3 runs 16 residues. Germline CDR1 is ENHRY and CDR2 is SYGVKD. DNA of the CDR3: TGTGCCATCAGTGAACAGGACAGGGGGCGCTACAATGAGCAGTTCTTC. Translating it yields CAISEQDRGRYNEQFF.